This T cell receptor beta chain originates from a study of blood T cell repertoires in COVID-19. This CDR3 is built from 14 residues. Trimming pared 5 bases from V and 10 bases from J, leaving 15 bases between. Germline lookup yields CDR1 MNHEY and CDR2 SMNVEV (reference sequence). Method: immunoSEQ multiplex PCR; TCRdb's copy keeps in-frame clones and lacks some. Found here are fewer than 350,000 clones, roughly 85% of them singletons; the top ten hold roughly 2.7%. In its sample, this clone was seen a few times. Participant ages covered roughly 18 to 89 years across around 25 US areas. This sequence originates from a woman in her fifties or sixties who had recovered from COVID-19. Sequencing was carried out using PBMCs or T cells enriched from blood (not recorded which). The chain is built from TRBV27 and TRBJ1-6, with D maybe TRBD1 (6 bases). The CDR3 protein is CASSLQGWSSPLHF. DNA for the CDR3: TGTGCCAGCAGTCTACAGGGTTGGAGCTCACCCCTCCACTTT.